A single sample is the source of the 11 T cell receptor beta chains below, sequenced in a study of cytomegalovirus exposure and HLA in healthy donors. The PCR made use of 60 Vbeta and 13 Jbeta primers. TCRdb's copy holds only in-frame clones and misses some; the assay was immunoSEQ multiplex PCR. This sample has about 150,000 clones, with over 60% found just once. The sample comprised PBMCs. These TCRs come from a middle-aged woman in good health and CMV-seronegative.

This clone was seen a handful of times. The rearrangement links TRBV6-6 to TRBJ1-2, with 7 bases lining up with TRBD1. CDR3 length equals 13 residues. The trim removed 5 bases at V and 3 bases at J, leaving 3 bases unmatched. Germline V gives CDR1 MNHNY, CDR2 SVGAGI (reference sequence). This CDR3 is CASSGTEHYGYTF. Here the CDR3 DNA reads TGTGCCAGCAGTGGGACAGAACACTATGGCTACACCTTC.

The gene calls are TRBV19 and TRBJ2-1; 7 nucleotides align to TRBD1. Trimming at V came to 9 bases and at J to 5 bases, leaving 10 bases not matched to a gene. CDR3 length equals 14 residues. Germline V gives CDR1 LNHDA, CDR2 SQIVND (reference sequence). Written as DNA, the CDR3 is TGTGCCAGCGAGACAGGGAACGGCCACAATGAGCAGTTCTTC. As protein: CASETGNGHNEQFF. Variable domain in full (rest from reference TRBV19 and TRBJ2-1): DGGITQSPKYLFRKEGQNVTLSCEQNLNHDAMYWYRQDPGQGLRLIYYSQIVNDFQKGDIAEGYSVSREKKESFPLTVTSAQKNPTAFYLCASETGNGHNEQFFGPGTRLTVL.

J is TRBJ2-5 and V is TRBV5-1; TRBD2 matches at 10 bases. The CDR3 runs to 14 residues. Germline CDR1 and CDR2: SGHRS and YFSETQ. V shed 4 bases, J shed 7 bases, and the junction held 7 bases outside the gene matches. CDR3: CASSLSGGPGTQYF. CDR3 DNA sequence: TGCGCCAGCAGCCTTAGCGGGGGGCCGGGGACCCAGTACTTC.

The genes are TRBV4-1 and TRBJ1-3; the match to TRBD1 covers 7 bases. Germline trimming cut 5 bases from V and 4 bases from J; bases unmatched to any gene: 11. This CDR3 contains 16 residues. Germline V gene lookup returns CDR1 MGHRA and CDR2 YSYEKL. This CDR3 reads CASSAAGQADGNTIYF. The CDR3 nucleotides read TGCGCCAGCAGCGCGGCCGGACAGGCCGACGGAAACACCATATATTTT.

V and J are TRBV6-5 and TRBJ2-5, with D uncertain. V lost 0 bases, J lost 1 base, and 9 bases lay in between. The CDR3 loop spans 15 amino acids. The germline V gene has CDR1 MNHEY and CDR2 SVGAGI. The CDR3 region is CASSYSSSVQETQYF. In DNA form, the CDR3 reads TGTGCCAGCAGTTACTCGAGTAGTGTCCAAGAGACCCAGTACTTC.

This clone was counted between two and nine times. The chain combines TRBV7-9 with TRBJ1-6, with D perhaps TRBD1 (6 bases). Germline V CDR1 and CDR2: SEHNR, FQNEAQ (reference sequence). Trimming took off 3 bases at V and 0 bases at J, with 12 bases between the two ends. The CDR3 runs to 17 residues. This CDR3 is CASSFTGRGSYNSPLHF. In nucleotides, the CDR3 is TGTGCCAGCAGCTTTACAGGGAGAGGCTCCTATAATTCACCCCTCCACTTT.

The chain uses TRBV2 and TRBJ2-2; tentatively, D is TRBD1 (6 bases). Germline assignment: CDR1 SNHLY and CDR2 FYNNEI. This CDR3 contains 13 residues. V lost 5 bases, J lost 6 bases, and 10 bases lay in between. For the CDR3, the DNA is TGTGCCAGCAGTTTAAGACAGGCCGGGGAGCTGTTTTTT. As protein: CASSLRQAGELFF.

V is TRBV4-1 and J is TRBJ1-2; D is unresolved. This CDR3 is built from 12 residues. The germline V gene encodes CDR1 MGHRA and CDR2 YSYEKL. Trimming took off 5 bases at V and 3 bases at J, with 7 bases between the two ends. The CDR3 DNA follows: TGCGCCAGCAGCACACGGGACTATGGCTACACCTTC. It yields the protein CASSTRDYGYTF.

The chain uses TRBV9 and TRBJ2-3; a weak D match, TRBD2 (6 bases). Per germline, CDR1 SGDLS and CDR2 YYNGEE. V was clipped by 0 bases and J by 3 bases, with 11 bases between them. The CDR3 spans 15 residues. Here the CDR3 reads CASSVGGVGTDTQYF. The CDR3, as DNA: TGTGCCAGCAGCGTAGGGGGGGTGGGGACAGATACGCAGTATTTT.

The chain couples TRBV5-1 to TRBJ2-7; TRBD2 aligns across 12 bases. The germline gives CDR1 SGHRS, CDR2 YFSETQ. The CDR3 contains 14 residues. Germline trimming cut 4 bases from V and 2 bases from J; bases unmatched to any gene: 1. The CDR3 reads CASSPSGGAYEQYF. CDR3 coding DNA: TGCGCCAGCAGCCCTAGCGGGGGGGCCTACGAGCAGTACTTC. Complete variable domain (other parts from reference TRBV5-1 and TRBJ2-7): KAGVTQTPRYLIKTRGQQVTLSCSPISGHRSVSWYQQTPGQGLQFLFEYFSETQRNKGNFPGRFSGRQFSNSRSEMNVSTLELGDSALYLCASSPSGGAYEQYFGPGTRLTVT.

The chain links TRBV4-1 to TRBJ2-3; 11 nucleotides align to TRBD2. The length of the CDR3 is 17 residues. After removal of 1 base from V and 2 bases from J, the junction contained 5 bases not matched to a gene. The germline V gene encodes CDR1 MGHRA and CDR2 YSYEKL. For the CDR3, the DNA is TGCGCCAGCAGCCAAGGGGCTAGCGGGGGGTACACAGATACGCAGTATTTT. It yields the protein CASSQGASGGYTDTQYF.